The present TCR beta chain was sequenced within a study of blood T cell repertoires in COVID-19. Assay used: immunoSEQ multiplex PCR; TCRdb lists only in-frame clones, some missing. The table includes roughly 160,000 clones, 82% detected once. The V end was cut by 4 bases, the J end by 0 bases, with 5 bases between. The CDR3 is 13 residues long. The germline gives CDR1 SGHRS, CDR2 YFSETQ. The material sequenced was peripheral blood. This chain joins TRBV5-1 and TRBJ1-5; D not certain. This sequence originates from a woman over 75 with active or convalescent COVID-19. The CDR3 DNA reads TGCGCCAGCAGCCAAAATAGCAATCAGCCCCAGCATTTT. This gives the protein CASSQNSNQPQHF.